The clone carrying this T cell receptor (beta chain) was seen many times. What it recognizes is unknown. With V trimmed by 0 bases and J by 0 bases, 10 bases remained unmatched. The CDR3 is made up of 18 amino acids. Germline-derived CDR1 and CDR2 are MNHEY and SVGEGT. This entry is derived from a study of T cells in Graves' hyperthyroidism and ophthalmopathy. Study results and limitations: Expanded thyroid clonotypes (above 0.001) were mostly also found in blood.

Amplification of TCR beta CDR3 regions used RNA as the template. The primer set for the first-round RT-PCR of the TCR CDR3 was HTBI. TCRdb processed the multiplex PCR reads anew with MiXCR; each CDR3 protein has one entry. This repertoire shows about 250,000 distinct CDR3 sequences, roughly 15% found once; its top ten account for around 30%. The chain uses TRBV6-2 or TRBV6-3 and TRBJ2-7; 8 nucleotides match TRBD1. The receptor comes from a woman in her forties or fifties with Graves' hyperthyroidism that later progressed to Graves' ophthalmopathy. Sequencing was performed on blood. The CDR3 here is CASSYSPDRGPRSYEQYF. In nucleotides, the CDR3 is TGTGCCAGCAGTTACTCGCCCGACAGGGGTCCCCGCTCCTACGAGCAGTACTTC.